The rows below give T cell receptor beta chains drawn from one sample of a study of blood T cell repertoires in COVID-19. Profiling relied on immunoSEQ multiplex PCR, and the TCRdb table lists in-frame clones only, not all of them. The sample records over 200,000 clones, less than 90% being singletons. Sequenced: peripheral blood. Receptors were obtained from a woman of 80 years or more with active or convalescent COVID-19. CDR3s include the opening cysteine and the closing phenylalanine or tryptophan. The D gene is left open where the match is weak. Clone size is stated in some rows and not others, as once, few, many or a class when expanded.

TRBD2,TRBJ2-1,-,TRBV10-3,CAISGGVAGGLRNEQFF,TGTGCCATCAGTGGGGGGGTAGCGGGAGGGCTTCGAAATGAGCAGTTCTTC
TRBD1,TRBJ2-7,-,TRBV11-3,CASSLEGTGADEQYF,TGTGCCAGCAGCTTAGAAGGGACAGGGGCTGACGAGCAGTACTTC
TRBD1,TRBJ1-6,-,TRBV6-5,CASRGQGNSPLHF,TGTGCCAGCAGAGGACAGGGCAATTCACCCCTCCACTTT
-,TRBJ2-3,-,TRBV24-1,CATSDLQASADTQYF,TGTGCCACCAGTGATTTGCAAGCTAGCGCAGATACGCAGTATTTT
-,TRBJ1-6,-,TRBV27,CASSFYRRGNNSPLHF,TGTGCCAGCAGTTTTTATCGTCGGGGAAATAATTCACCCCTCCACTTT
-,TRBJ2-2,few,TRBV9,CASSVASANTGELFF,TGTGCCAGCAGCGTAGCTAGCGCGAACACCGGGGAGCTGTTTTTT
-,TRBJ1-4,once,TRBV28,CASSLQGRYEKLFF,TGTGCCAGCAGCTTACAGGGAAGGTATGAAAAACTGTTTTTT
-,TRBJ1-2,-,TRBV27,CASSLFGQGAMKNYGYTF,TGTGCCAGCAGTTTATTTGGGCAGGGTGCCATGAAAAATTATGGCTACACCTTC
-,TRBJ2-2,-,TRBV19,CASRGRGNTGELFF,TGTGCCAGTAGAGGTCGGGGGAACACCGGGGAGCTGTTTTTT
-,TRBJ1-6,-,TRBV19,CASTPSSYNSPLHF,TGTGCCAGTACACCGAGCTCCTATAATTCACCCCTCCACTTT
-,TRBJ2-7,-,TRBV5-6,CASSLSPFPYEQYF,TGTGCCAGCAGCTTGTCTCCTTTTCCCTACGAGCAGTACTTC
TRBD2,TRBJ2-3,-,TRBV7-2,CASSLTSGTDTQYF,TGTGCCAGCAGCCTGACTAGCGGCACAGATACGCAGTATTTT
-,TRBJ2-7,-,TRBV11-3,CASSLNYRGEQYF,TGTGCCAGCAGCTTAAATTATAGGGGCGAGCAGTACTTC
TRBD2,TRBJ2-1,-,TRBV7-3,CASSTHGTSGRSYNEQFF,TGTGCCAGCAGCACACACGGGACTAGCGGGAGGTCTTACAATGAGCAGTTCTTC
TRBD2,TRBJ2-1,once,TRBV7-2,CASSPLPGGAQFF,TGTGCCAGCAGCCCCCTCCCGGGGGGGGCGCAGTTCTTC
TRBD1,TRBJ1-5,-,TRBV5-8,CASSLEGGENQPQHF,TGTGCCAGCAGCTTGGAAGGGGGCGAGAATCAGCCCCAGCATTTT
TRBD2,TRBJ2-7,-,TRBV6-2/TRBV6-3,CASSSITRLAGAYEQYF,TGTGCCAGCAGTTCCATCACGCGACTAGCGGGGGCTTACGAGCAGTACTTC
TRBD1,TRBJ1-1,-,TRBV2,CASSGTGIMNTEAFF,TGTGCCAGCAGCGGGACAGGGATTATGAACACTGAAGCTTTCTTT
-,TRBJ2-7,-,TRBV7-2,CASSLGTSISYEQYF,TGTGCCAGCAGCTTAGGGACTTCAATCTCCTACGAGCAGTACTTC
TRBD1,TRBJ2-5,-,TRBV13,CASSLGPRDRHQETQYF,TGTGCCAGCAGCTTAGGGCCTCGGGACAGACACCAAGAGACCCAGTACTTC
TRBD2,TRBJ2-1,once,TRBV18,CASSPVLAGSIVDEQFF,TGTGCCAGCTCACCTGTACTAGCGGGGTCTATCGTCGATGAGCAGTTCTTC
TRBD1,TRBJ2-7,-,TRBV24-1,CATTLRQGGVLPYEQYF,TGTGCCACCACCTTACGACAGGGGGGAGTGCTCCCATACGAGCAGTACTTC
TRBD1,TRBJ2-3,-,TRBV3-1/TRBV3-2,CASSTEDRGTTDTQYF,TGTGCCAGCAGCACAGAGGACAGGGGAACCACAGATACGCAGTATTTT
-,TRBJ1-1,-,TRBV3-1/TRBV3-2,CASSQVKRNTEAFF,TGTGCCAGCAGCCAAGTAAAGAGGAACACTGAAGCTTTCTTT
-,TRBJ1-5,-,TRBV7-8,CASSLAGGYNGQPQHF,TGTGCCAGCAGCTTAGCGGGGGGGTATAACGGTCAGCCCCAGCATTTT
TRBD1,TRBJ1-2,-,TRBV7-9,CASSGYRGTNYGYTF,TGTGCCAGCAGCGGATACAGGGGTACTAACTATGGCTACACCTTC
-,TRBJ2-3,-,TRBV4-1,CASSQEVSAGGRDTQYF,TGCGCCAGCAGCCAAGAAGTCTCCGCAGGGGGGAGGGATACGCAGTATTTT
TRBD1,TRBJ1-2,-,TRBV29-1,CSVTWTGGLDGYTF,TGCAGCGTTACCTGGACAGGGGGCTTGGATGGCTACACCTTC
TRBD1,TRBJ2-2,once,TRBV2,CASRGTVNTGELFF,TGTGCCAGCAGGGGGACAGTGAACACCGGGGAGCTGTTTTTT
TRBD2,TRBJ2-1,-,TRBV27,CASSWYPGRGVNEQFF,TGTGCCAGCAGCTGGTATCCCGGGCGGGGGGTTAATGAGCAGTTCTTC
TRBD1,TRBJ2-7,-,TRBV29-1,CSAATGAGYEQYF,TGCAGCGCCGCGACAGGGGCAGGGTACGAGCAGTACTTC
TRBD1,TRBJ1-2,-,TRBV4-3,CASSQEGQGTESGYTF,TGCGCCAGCAGCCAAGAGGGACAGGGGACTGAGAGCGGCTACACCTTC
-,TRBJ2-1,-,TRBV12-3/TRBV12-4,CASTRGREQFF,TGTGCCAGCACCCGGGGGAGAGAGCAGTTCTTC
-,TRBJ1-2,-,TRBV7-2,CASSLGQIPYGYTF,TGTGCCAGCAGCTTAGGTCAGATACCCTATGGCTACACCTTC
-,TRBJ2-7,-,TRBV27,CASSSPVGTFSYEQYF,TGTGCCAGCAGTTCACCTGTTGGGACATTCTCCTACGAGCAGTACTTC
-,TRBJ1-5,-,TRBV27,CASSFWGDNQPQHF,TGTGCCAGCAGTTTCTGGGGGGACAATCAGCCCCAGCATTTT
-,TRBJ2-3,-,TRBV11-3,CASSSQGGLSTDTQYF,TGTGCCAGCAGCTCCCAGGGAGGACTTAGCACAGATACGCAGTATTTT
TRBD1,TRBJ1-3,-,TRBV11-2,CASSSPRGQGESGNTIYF,TGTGCCAGCAGCTCACCGAGAGGACAGGGGGAATCTGGAAACACCATATATTTT
TRBD1,TRBJ2-3,once,TRBV5-1,CASSGQGAADTQYF,TGCGCCAGCAGTGGGCAGGGGGCCGCAGATACGCAGTATTTT
TRBD1,TRBJ2-2,-,TRBV18,CASSSTGGNTGELFF,TGTGCCAGCTCATCTACAGGGGGGAACACCGGGGAGCTGTTTTTT
-,TRBJ2-1,-,TRBV27,CASRLAPGGHEQFF,TGTGCCAGCAGACTCGCCCCCGGGGGGCATGAGCAGTTCTTC
TRBD2,TRBJ2-1,-,TRBV5-1,CASSLGRGLAGVDEQFF,TGCGCCAGCAGCTTGGGGAGGGGACTAGCGGGAGTTGATGAGCAGTTCTTC
TRBD1,TRBJ1-2,-,TRBV7-9,CASSSTWTGGGYTF,TGTGCCAGCAGCTCTACATGGACAGGGGGAGGCTACACCTTC
TRBD1,TRBJ2-2,-,TRBV9,CASSADRGGTGELFF,TGTGCCAGCAGCGCTGACAGGGGTGGTACCGGGGAGCTGTTTTTT
TRBD1,TRBJ1-5,-,TRBV3-1/TRBV3-2,CASSQGDSRNQPQHF,TGTGCCAGCAGCCAAGGGGACAGCCGGAATCAGCCCCAGCATTTT
TRBD2,TRBJ2-2,-,TRBV7-3,CASSLGLAGGENTGELFF,TGTGCCAGCAGCTTAGGGCTAGCGGGAGGAGAGAACACCGGGGAGCTGTTTTTT
TRBD1,TRBJ1-4,-,TRBV28,CASNLGGPSGKLFF,TGTGCCAGCAACCTAGGGGGCCCAAGCGGAAAACTGTTTTTT
TRBD2,TRBJ2-5,-,TRBV11-3,CASSLQGGAGETQYF,TGTGCCAGCAGCTTACAGGGAGGGGCAGGAGAGACCCAGTACTTC
-,TRBJ2-1,-,TRBV7-2,CASSLEGGEYNEQFF,TGTGCCAGCAGCTTAGAGGGAGGAGAATACAATGAGCAGTTCTTC
TRBD2,TRBJ2-7,-,TRBV2,CASSALAGGLYEQYF,TGTGCCAGCAGTGCACTAGCGGGGGGCCTCTACGAGCAGTACTTC
TRBD2,TRBJ2-7,once,TRBV4-2,CASSQYASGAYEQYF,TGTGCCAGCAGCCAATATGCTAGCGGTGCCTACGAGCAGTACTTC
TRBD2,TRBJ2-7,-,TRBV5-4,CASSAGGLSYEQYF,TGTGCCAGCAGCGCGGGGGGACTTTCCTACGAGCAGTACTTC
TRBD2,TRBJ2-7,-,TRBV19,CASSTRLSGGLTYEQYF,TGTGCCAGTAGTACCAGACTAAGCGGGGGGCTTACCTACGAGCAGTACTTC
-,TRBJ1-2,-,TRBV7-2,CASSLTTANYGYTF,TGTGCCAGCAGCTTAACGACAGCTAACTATGGCTACACCTTC
TRBD2,TRBJ2-5,-,TRBV5-1,CASSSSGIRDQYF,TGCGCCAGCTCATCTAGCGGGATCCGGGACCAGTACTTC
TRBD1,TRBJ2-1,-,TRBV4-1,CASSQEIDRGPRRNEQFF,TGCGCCAGCAGCCAAGAGATAGACAGGGGCCCCAGGAGAAATGAGCAGTTCTTC
-,TRBJ1-6,few,TRBV5-8,CASSLDRGLPLHF,TGTGCCAGCAGCTTGGACCGGGGTCTGCCCCTCCACTTT
TRBD2,TRBJ2-1,few,TRBV18,CASSPGLAGTNEQFF,TGTGCCAGCTCACCGGGACTAGCGGGTACAAATGAGCAGTTCTTC
-,TRBJ2-5,-,TRBV18,CASSPLTTSTETQYF,TGTGCCAGCTCACCTCTTACAACATCCACGGAGACCCAGTACTTC